This is a list of T cell receptor beta chains from one sample in a study of blood T cell repertoires in COVID-19. Method: immunoSEQ multiplex PCR; TCRdb's copy keeps in-frame clones and lacks some. In the table there are hundreds of thousands of clones, over 75% of which are singletons. The sequencing input was peripheral blood. The source of these receptors is a man aged 50 or older with COVID-19, enrolled during active disease. Both conserved end residues are part of each CDR3. The D gene is left open where the match is weak. The size field is filled for only some rows; it gives once, few, many or a size class.

size: few
D: -
V: TRBV6-5
J: TRBJ1-2
DNA: TGTGCCAGCAGTTACCGCGATATTGATGGCTACACCTTC
CDR3: CASSYRDIDGYTF

size: -
D: TRBD1
V: TRBV5-5
J: TRBJ2-7
DNA: TGTGCCAGCAGCTTGACGACAGGGCCCTACGAGCAGTACTTC
CDR3: CASSLTTGPYEQYF

size: -
D: -
V: TRBV6-5
J: TRBJ1-2
DNA: TGTGCCAGCAGTTACACCGGTTCAGGGGATACCTATGGCTACACCTTC
CDR3: CASSYTGSGDTYGYTF

size: -
D: TRBD1
V: TRBV20-1
J: TRBJ2-7
DNA: TGCAGTGCTACTGACCGGGACAGGGACACCTACGAGCAGTACTTC
CDR3: CSATDRDRDTYEQYF

size: -
D: -
V: TRBV30
J: TRBJ2-3
DNA: TGTGCCTGGAGTACGCCCTCACAGGGAAGGGCAGATACGCAGTATTTT
CDR3: CAWSTPSQGRADTQYF

size: -
D: -
V: TRBV15
J: TRBJ1-5
DNA: TGTGCCACCAGCAGAGCGGAGGGACTCGGCAATCAGCCCCAGCATTTT
CDR3: CATSRAEGLGNQPQHF

size: -
D: TRBD1
V: TRBV15
J: TRBJ1-4
DNA: TGTGCCACCAGCAGGGACAGGGTTCTGGATGAAAAACTGTTTTTT
CDR3: CATSRDRVLDEKLFF

size: -
D: -
V: TRBV2
J: TRBJ1-4
DNA: TGTGCCAGCAGGGGCCGGGAAAAACTGTTTTTT
CDR3: CASRGREKLFF

size: -
D: -
V: TRBV4-1
J: TRBJ2-5
DNA: TGCGCCAGCAGCCAAGATTTATTGGGGGCAAGGGAGACCCAGTACTTC
CDR3: CASSQDLLGARETQYF

size: -
D: -
V: TRBV18
J: TRBJ2-1
DNA: TGTGCCAGCTCACCACCCCCACCTATACATGAGCAGTTCTTC
CDR3: CASSPPPPIHEQFF

size: -
D: -
V: TRBV7-9
J: TRBJ1-5
DNA: TGTGCCAGCAGCTTAGCGCGGGCAGGCAGTGAGCCCCAGCATTTT
CDR3: CASSLARAGSEPQHF

size: -
D: -
V: TRBV5-1
J: TRBJ2-3
DNA: TGCGCCAGCAGCTGGGGGGGCAGCACAGATACGCAGTATTTT
CDR3: CASSWGGSTDTQYF

size: -
D: -
V: TRBV6-5
J: TRBJ2-7
DNA: TGTGCCAGCAGTTTGTGGGGGCGTTCGGACGAGCAGTACTTC
CDR3: CASSLWGRSDEQYF

size: -
D: -
V: TRBV3-1/TRBV3-2
J: TRBJ1-2
DNA: TGTGCCAGCAGCCAATCTCACAGCTACTATGGCTACACCTTC
CDR3: CASSQSHSYYGYTF

size: -
D: -
V: TRBV6-2/TRBV6-3
J: TRBJ2-7
DNA: TGTGCCAGCAGTTACTCGAGTCAATTGGTCTACGAGCAGTACTTC
CDR3: CASSYSSQLVYEQYF

size: -
D: -
V: TRBV12-5
J: TRBJ2-7
DNA: TGTGCTAGTGTCACCGGCACCAGGCTAAACGAGCAGTACTTC
CDR3: CASVTGTRLNEQYF

size: -
D: -
V: TRBV24-1
J: TRBJ2-2
DNA: TGTGCCACCAGTGATTTTGGCAGGAACACCGGGGAGCTGTTTTTT
CDR3: CATSDFGRNTGELFF

size: -
D: -
V: TRBV9
J: TRBJ2-5
DNA: TGTGCCAGCAGCGTAACAGGGCAAGAGACCCAGTACTTC
CDR3: CASSVTGQETQYF

size: -
D: TRBD1
V: TRBV25-1
J: TRBJ1-1
DNA: TGTGCCAGCAGTGGACAGGGGAACACTGAAGCTTTCTTT
CDR3: CASSGQGNTEAFF

size: -
D: -
V: TRBV30
J: TRBJ1-1
DNA: TGTGCCTGGAGTGTAAGGGTAGCGACTGAAGCTTTCTTT
CDR3: CAWSVRVATEAFF

size: few
D: -
V: TRBV25-1
J: TRBJ2-7
DNA: TGTGCCAGCAGTGAAGTAGGGGGGCAGGGGGCCTACGAGCAGTACTTC
CDR3: CASSEVGGQGAYEQYF

size: -
D: TRBD1
V: TRBV3-1/TRBV3-2
J: TRBJ2-1
DNA: TGTGCCAGCAGCCACCGGGACAGGGTGTTTGAGCAGTTCTTC
CDR3: CASSHRDRVFEQFF